This T cell receptor beta chain came from a study of blood T cell repertoires in COVID-19. Study at large: Samples came from the United States, Italy and Spain, spanning acute and convalescent COVID-19. Nucleic acid was either cDNA or gDNA, and it came from T cells, B-cell-depleted T cells, or PBMCs.

V shed 9 bases and J shed 4 bases, with 16 bases lying between them. The germline gives CDR1 ENHRY, CDR2 SYGVKD. The CDR3 is 14 amino acids. In the study's own analysis: The assay estimated nucleated cells by amplifying reference gene primers. Profiled with immunoSEQ multiplex PCR; TCRdb holds only in-frame clones, not every one. V and J calls and clone size are those listed in that table; D and trimming were worked out from the DNA. The table lists 95,000 to 150,000 clones, 82% of them singletons. The sequencing sample was made of peripheral blood. This clonotype originated in a woman in her 70s with acute or convalescent COVID-19. The gene calls are TRBV10-3 and TRBJ1-5; D gene ambiguous. The CDR3 protein is CAMVAGSRNQPQHF. The CDR3 nucleotides read TGTGCCATGGTGGCGGGAAGTAGGAATCAGCCCCAGCATTTT.